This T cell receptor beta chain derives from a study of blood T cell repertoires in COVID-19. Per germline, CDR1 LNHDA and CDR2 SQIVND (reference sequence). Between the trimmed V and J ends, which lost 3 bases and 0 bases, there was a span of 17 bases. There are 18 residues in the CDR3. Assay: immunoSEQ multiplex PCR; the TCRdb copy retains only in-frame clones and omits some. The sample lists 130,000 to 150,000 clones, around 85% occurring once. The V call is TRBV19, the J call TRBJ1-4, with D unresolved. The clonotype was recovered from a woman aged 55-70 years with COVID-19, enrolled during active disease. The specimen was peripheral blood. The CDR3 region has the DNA TGTGCCAGTAGTATCGGCGGCAATGGTTTTTCAACTAATGAAAAACTGTTTTTT. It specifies CASSIGGNGFSTNEKLFF.